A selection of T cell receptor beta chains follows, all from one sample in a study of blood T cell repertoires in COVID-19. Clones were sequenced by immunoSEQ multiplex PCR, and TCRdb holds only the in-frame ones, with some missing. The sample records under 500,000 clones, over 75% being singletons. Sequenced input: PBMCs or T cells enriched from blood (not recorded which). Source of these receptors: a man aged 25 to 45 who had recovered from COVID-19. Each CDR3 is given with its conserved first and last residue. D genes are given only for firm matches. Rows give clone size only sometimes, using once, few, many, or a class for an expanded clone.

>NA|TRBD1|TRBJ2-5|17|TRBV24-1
TGTGCCACCAGTGACCACCGACAGGGATGGTACCAAGAGACCCAGTACTTC
CATSDHRQGWYQETQYF
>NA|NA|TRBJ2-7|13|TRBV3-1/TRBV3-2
TGTGCCAGTACTGGGCCCGGGGTATACGAGCAGTACTTC
CASTGPGVYEQYF
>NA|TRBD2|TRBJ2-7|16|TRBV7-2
TGTGCCAGCAGCCTACTATTAGCGGGATACTCCTACGAGCAGTACTTC
CASSLLLAGYSYEQYF
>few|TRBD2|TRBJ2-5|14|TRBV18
TGTGCCAGCTCACCGAGTAGCGGGGAAGAGACCCAGTACTTC
CASSPSSGEETQYF
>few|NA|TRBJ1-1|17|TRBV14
TGTGCCAGCAGCCAAGATACTTTGGGAGGGTTCAACACTGAAGCTTTCTTT
CASSQDTLGGFNTEAFF
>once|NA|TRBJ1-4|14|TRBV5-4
TGTGCCAGCAGCTTACAGGGTCCCGGCTTAAAACTGTTTTTT
CASSLQGPGLKLFF
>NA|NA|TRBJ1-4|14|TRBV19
TGTGCCAGTAGTCTTCGACGGGATGATGAAAAACTGTTTTTT
CASSLRRDDEKLFF
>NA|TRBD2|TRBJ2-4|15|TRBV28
TGTGCCAGCACCTCTGCGGGAGGGGCGAGAAACATTCAGTACTTC
CASTSAGGARNIQYF
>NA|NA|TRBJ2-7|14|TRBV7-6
TGTGCCAGCAGCGACACAGGGAACTCCTACGAGCAGTACTTC
CASSDTGNSYEQYF
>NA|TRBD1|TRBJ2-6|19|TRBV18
TGTGCCAGCTCACCATTTAGGACAGGGACAAACTCTGGGGCCAACGTCCTGACTTTC
CASSPFRTGTNSGANVLTF
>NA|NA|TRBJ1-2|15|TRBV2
TGTGCCAGCAGCGATCGAGTAAAAGCTAACTATGGCTACACCTTC
CASSDRVKANYGYTF
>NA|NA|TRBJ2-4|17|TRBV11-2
TGTGCCAGCAGCGCATTGACGTACAGGGTTGGCAAAAACATTCAGTACTTC
CASSALTYRVGKNIQYF
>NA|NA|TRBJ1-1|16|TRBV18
TGTGCCAGCTCACCACTTGCTTCGAGTTCGGACACTGAAGCTTTCTTT
CASSPLASSSDTEAFF
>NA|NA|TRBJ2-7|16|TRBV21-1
TGTGCCAGCAAGGGACTAGCGGGAGCGAGCTCCTACGAGCAGTACTTC
CASKGLAGASSYEQYF
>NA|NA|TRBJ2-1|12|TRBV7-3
TGTGCCAGCAGCTTAGGGTCTCAGCGTCGGTTCTTC
CASSLGSQRRFF
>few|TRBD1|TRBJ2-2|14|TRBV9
TGTGCCAGCGGCCTGACAGGGGGCTCCGGGGAGCTGTTTTTT
CASGLTGGSGELFF
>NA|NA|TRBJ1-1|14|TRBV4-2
TGTGCCAGCAGCCATGGCTCTTCGAACACTGAAGCTTTCTTT
CASSHGSSNTEAFF
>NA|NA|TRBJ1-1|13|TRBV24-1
TGTGCCACCAGTGACGGACACAACACTGAAGCTTTCTTT
CATSDGHNTEAFF
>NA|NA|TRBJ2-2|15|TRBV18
TGTGCCAGCTCACTTATCCAGGTCGACACCGGGGAGCTGTTTTTT
CASSLIQVDTGELFF
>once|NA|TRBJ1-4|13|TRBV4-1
TGCGCCAGCAGCCAAGATCTTCGTGAAAAACTGTTTTTT
CASSQDLREKLFF
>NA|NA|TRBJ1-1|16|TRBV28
TGTGCCAGCAGTTTTAAATGGGGGCGCCCAAACACTGAAGCTTTCTTT
CASSFKWGRPNTEAFF
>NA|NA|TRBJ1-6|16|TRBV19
TGTGCCAGTAGTACGTCTAAGGGAGGGAAGTTTTCACCCCTCCACTTT
CASSTSKGGKFSPLHF
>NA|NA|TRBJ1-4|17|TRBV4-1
TGCGCCAGCAGCCAAGAACCTGTCCCGGGGATAAATGAAAAACTGTTTTTT
CASSQEPVPGINEKLFF
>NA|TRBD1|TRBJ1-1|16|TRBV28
TGTGCCAGCAGGAGCCCCCGGACAGGAACCTTCACTGAAGCTTTCTTT
CASRSPRTGTFTEAFF
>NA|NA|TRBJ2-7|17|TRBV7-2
TGTGCCAGCAGCATCGGTCACTACCGAACTTTCTCCTACGAGCAGTACTTC
CASSIGHYRTFSYEQYF
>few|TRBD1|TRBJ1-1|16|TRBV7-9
TGTGCCAGCAGCTTTCACGGAGGGGGCGCGGGGACTGAAGCTTTCTTT
CASSFHGGGAGTEAFF
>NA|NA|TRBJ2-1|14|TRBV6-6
TGTGCCAGCCGCCAGGCCGGGAGTGGAAATGAGCAGTTCTTC
CASRQAGSGNEQFF
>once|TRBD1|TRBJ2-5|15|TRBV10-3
TGTGCCATCAGTGAGACAGGGACAGGTGAAGAGACCCAGTACTTC
CAISETGTGEETQYF
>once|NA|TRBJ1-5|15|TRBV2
TGTGCCAGCAGTGAACAGGGACTTAGCAATCAGCCCCAGCATTTT
CASSEQGLSNQPQHF
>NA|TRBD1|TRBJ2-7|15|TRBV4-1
TGCGCCAGCAGCCGAACCGGGACAGGGCCCTACGAGCAGTACTTC
CASSRTGTGPYEQYF
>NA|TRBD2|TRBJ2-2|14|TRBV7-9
TGTGCCAGCAGCATTACTAGCGCGAGCGGGGAGCTGTTTTTT
CASSITSASGELFF
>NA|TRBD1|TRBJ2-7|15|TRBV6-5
TGTGCCAGCAGTTACTCGATGGGACAGGGCTACGAGCAGTACTTC
CASSYSMGQGYEQYF
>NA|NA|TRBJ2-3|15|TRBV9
TGTGCCAGCAGCGTAACAACAGCTAGCACAGATACGCAGTATTTT
CASSVTTASTDTQYF
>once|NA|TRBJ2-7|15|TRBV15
TGTGCCACCAGTAGCAACAGGGCCTTAATCTACGAGCAGTACTTC
CATSSNRALIYEQYF
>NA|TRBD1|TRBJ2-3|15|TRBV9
TGTGCCAGCAGCGTAGCGGGACAGGGGGCAGATACGCAGTATTTT
CASSVAGQGADTQYF
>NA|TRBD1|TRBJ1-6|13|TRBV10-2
TGCGCCAGCAGTGAGGACAGGGATTCACCCCTCCACTTT
CASSEDRDSPLHF
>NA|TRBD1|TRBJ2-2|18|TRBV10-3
TGTGCCATCACACCGGGACAGGGTCGCTCCTTGGCCACCGGGGAGCTGTTTTTT
CAITPGQGRSLATGELFF
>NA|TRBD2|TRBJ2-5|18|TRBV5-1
TGCGCCAGCAGCCCCCTAGGGACTAGCGGGAGTAGATCTGAGACCCAGTACTTC
CASSPLGTSGSRSETQYF
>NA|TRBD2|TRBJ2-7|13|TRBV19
TGTGCCAGTAGTCAGATCGGGGAGGGCGAGCAGTACTTC
CASSQIGEGEQYF
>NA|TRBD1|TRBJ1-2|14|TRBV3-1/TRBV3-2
TGTGCCAGCAGCCTCAGACAGGGATGGTATGGCTACACCTTC
CASSLRQGWYGYTF
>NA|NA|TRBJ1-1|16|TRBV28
TGTGCCAGCCGGAGAGAGCGGGGTGAGTTTACCACTGAAGCTTTCTTT
CASRRERGEFTTEAFF
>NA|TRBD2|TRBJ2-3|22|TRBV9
TGTGCCAGCAGCGTAGATGGGGGGCCCGGGACTAGCGGGATGGGGAGCACAGATACGCAGTATTTT
CASSVDGGPGTSGMGSTDTQYF
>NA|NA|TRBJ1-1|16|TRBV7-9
TGTGCCAGCAGCTCGGGGGATCGACCAATGAACACTGAAGCTTTCTTT
CASSSGDRPMNTEAFF